Each of the 9 T cell receptor beta chains below was sequenced from the same sample in a study of shared T cell receptors in the human thymus. Profiled with immunoSEQ multiplex PCR; TCRdb holds only in-frame clones, not every one. The repertoire consists of about 660,000 clones, with more than 70% occurring once and the leading ten covering approximately 0.0097%. A further study also used this sample, focusing on human thymus T cells.

The sample consisted of thymocytes. These receptors all come from a boy in the first two years of life with a congenital heart defect.

The chain uses TRBV11-2 and TRBJ1-2; D unresolved. Germline V gives CDR1 SGHAT, CDR2 FQNNGV. Deletions cut 3 bases from V and 4 bases from J, with 9 bases between. The CDR3 runs to 13 residues. The CDR3: CASSFWEFYGYTF. The CDR3 bases are TGTGCCAGCAGCTTTTGGGAGTTCTATGGCTACACCTTC. Full variable domain (outside the CDR3, taken from reference TRBV11-2 and TRBJ1-2): EAGVAQSPRYKIIEKRQSVAFWCNPISGHATLYWYQQILGQGPKLLIQFQNNGVVDDSQLPKDRFSAERLKGVDSTLKIQPAKLEDSAVYLCASSFWEFYGYTFGSGTRLTVV.

The genes are TRBV2 and TRBJ1-2, with TRBD1 matching 7 bases. This CDR3 has 14 residues. The germline gives CDR1 SNHLY, CDR2 FYNNEI. With V trimmed by 6 bases and J by 5 bases, 9 bases remained unmatched. The CDR3 spells CASRGTVVLYGYTF. The CDR3 DNA follows: TGTGCCAGCAGGGGGACAGTAGTCTTATATGGCTACACCTTC.

Here the CDR3 DNA reads TGTGCCAGCAGTTTAGGTGGCAGGGACAGGGGGATGATTACTTCACCCCTCCACTTT. This sequence encodes CASSLGGRDRGMITSPLHF. V usage is TRBV28 and J usage is TRBJ1-6; TRBD1 agrees at 11 bases. V lost 2 bases to trimming and J lost 9 bases; unmatched junction nucleotides: 15. The length of the CDR3 is 19 residues. The V gene's germline CDR1 is MDHEN and CDR2 SYDVKM.

The chain recombines TRBV5-1 with TRBJ1-2, with 12 nucleotides matching TRBD1. V lost 4 bases, J lost 2 bases, and 3 bases stayed unmatched. There are 15 residues in the CDR3. CDR1 is SGHRS and CDR2 is YFSETQ in the germline V gene. In nucleotides, the CDR3 is TGCGCCAGCAGCAGGGGACAGGGGGCAAACTATGGCTACACCTTC. Amino acid sequence: CASSRGQGANYGYTF.

The chain combines TRBV5-1 with TRBJ2-7; 7 nucleotides align to TRBD1. Germline V gene sequence: CDR1 SGHRS, CDR2 YFSETQ. CDR3 size: 12 residues. V lost 3 bases to trimming and J lost 4 bases; unmatched junction nucleotides: 1. The CDR3 is CASSSDRYEQYF. In DNA form, the CDR3 reads TGCGCCAGCAGCTCGGACAGGTACGAGCAGTACTTC.

CDR3 DNA: TGTGCCAGCAGTCGCCAGCAGGGGGCGGACAATGAGCAGTTCTTC. Residues: CASSRQQGADNEQFF. This chain joins TRBV6-5 and TRBJ2-1; 8 bases fit TRBD1. V lost 5 bases, J lost 5 bases, and 8 bases stayed unmatched. The CDR3 covers 15 residues. In germline, CDR1 is MNHEY, CDR2 SVGAGI.

This chain joins TRBV4-2 and TRBJ2-2, with D maybe TRBD2 (7 bases). There are 17 residues in the CDR3. Trimming took 0 bases from V and 4 from J, leaving 15 bases between them. Germline V gives CDR1 LGHNA, CDR2 YNFKEQ. CDR3 DNA sequence: TGTGCCAGCAGCCAAGAATTCACGGCGGGGGCCACCGGGGAGCTGTTTTTT. Its translation: CASSQEFTAGATGELFF.

The chain recombines TRBV4-3 with TRBJ2-7; D perhaps matches TRBD1 (5 bases). The CDR3 extends over 14 amino acids. Looked up from germline, CDR1 is LGHNA and CDR2 is YSLEER. Trimming shortened V by 0 bases and J by 0 bases, and 6 bases separated the two germline ends. The CDR3 DNA reads as TGCGCCAGCAGCCAAGAGGACAACTCCTACGAGCAGTACTTC. Amino acid sequence: CASSQEDNSYEQYF.

This sequence joins TRBV19 and TRBJ2-2; TRBD1 is a possible D gene (5 bases). Trimming removed 2 bases from V and 6 bases from J, with 13 bases in between. This CDR3 comprises 15 residues. Germline V gives CDR1 LNHDA, CDR2 SQIVND (reference sequence). The DNA for the CDR3 is TGTGCCAGTAGTATAAGGGGCGTCCGGGCCGGGGAGCTGTTTTTT. It codes for CASSIRGVRAGELFF.